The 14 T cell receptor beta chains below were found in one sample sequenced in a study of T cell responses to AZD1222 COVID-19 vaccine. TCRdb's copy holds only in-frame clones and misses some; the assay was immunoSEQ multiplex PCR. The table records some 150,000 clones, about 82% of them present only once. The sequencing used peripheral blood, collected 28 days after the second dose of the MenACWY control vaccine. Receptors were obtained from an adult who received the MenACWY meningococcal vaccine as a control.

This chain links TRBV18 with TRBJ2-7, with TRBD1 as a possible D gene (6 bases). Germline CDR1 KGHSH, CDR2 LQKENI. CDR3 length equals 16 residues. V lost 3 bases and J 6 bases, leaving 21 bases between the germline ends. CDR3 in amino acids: CASSPLRPGVSGEQYF. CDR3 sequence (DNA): TGTGCCAGCTCACCTCTTAGACCAGGGGTTTCGGGCGAGCAGTACTTC.

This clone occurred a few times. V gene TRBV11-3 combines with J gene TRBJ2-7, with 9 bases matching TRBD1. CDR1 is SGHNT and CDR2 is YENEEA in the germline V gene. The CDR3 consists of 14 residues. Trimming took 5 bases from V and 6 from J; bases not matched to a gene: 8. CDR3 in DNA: TGTGCCAGCAGCCTTGGACAGGGGAACATCGAGCAGTACTTC. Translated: CASSLGQGNIEQYF.

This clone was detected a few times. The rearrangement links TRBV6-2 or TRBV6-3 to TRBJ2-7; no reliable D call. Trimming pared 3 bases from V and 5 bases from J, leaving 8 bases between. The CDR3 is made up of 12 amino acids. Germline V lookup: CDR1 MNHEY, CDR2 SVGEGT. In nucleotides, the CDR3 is TGTGCCAGCAGTTATACACGAAACGAGCAGTACTTC. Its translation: CASSYTRNEQYF.

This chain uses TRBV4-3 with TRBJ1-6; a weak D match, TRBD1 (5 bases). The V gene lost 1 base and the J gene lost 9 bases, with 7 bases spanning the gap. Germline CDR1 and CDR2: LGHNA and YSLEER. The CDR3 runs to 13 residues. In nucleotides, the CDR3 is TGCGCCAGCAGCCAAGTTGGGGGTTCACCCCTCCACTTT. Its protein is CASSQVGGSPLHF.

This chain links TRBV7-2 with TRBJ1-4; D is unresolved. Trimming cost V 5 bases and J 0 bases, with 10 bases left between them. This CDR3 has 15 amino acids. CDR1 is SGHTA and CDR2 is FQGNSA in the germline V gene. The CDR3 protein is CASSRQAATNEKLFF. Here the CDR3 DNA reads TGTGCCAGCAGCCGTCAAGCTGCAACTAATGAAAAACTGTTTTTT.

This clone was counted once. CDR3 sequence (DNA): TGTGCCAGCTCACGTACAGGGCAGAGGGGCACAGATACGCAGTATTTT. This translates into CASSRTGQRGTDTQYF. V usage is TRBV18 and J usage is TRBJ2-3, with a possible D match to TRBD1 (6 bases). Trimming took 4 bases from V and 1 from J, leaving 15 bases between them. This CDR3 has 16 residues. CDR1 is KGHSH and CDR2 is LQKENI in the germline V gene.

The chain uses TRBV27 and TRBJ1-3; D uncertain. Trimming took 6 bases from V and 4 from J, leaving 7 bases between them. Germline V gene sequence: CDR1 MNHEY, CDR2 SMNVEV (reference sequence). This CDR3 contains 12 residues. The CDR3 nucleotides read TGTGCCAGCAGGCCCGGGGGAAACACCATATATTTT. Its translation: CASRPGGNTIYF.

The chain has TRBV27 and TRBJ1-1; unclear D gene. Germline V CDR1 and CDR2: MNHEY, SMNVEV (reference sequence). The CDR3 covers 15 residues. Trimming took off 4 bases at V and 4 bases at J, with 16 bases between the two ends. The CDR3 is CASSSLIQSGTEAFF. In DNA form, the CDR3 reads TGTGCCAGCAGTTCCCTAATTCAGAGCGGCACTGAAGCTTTCTTT.

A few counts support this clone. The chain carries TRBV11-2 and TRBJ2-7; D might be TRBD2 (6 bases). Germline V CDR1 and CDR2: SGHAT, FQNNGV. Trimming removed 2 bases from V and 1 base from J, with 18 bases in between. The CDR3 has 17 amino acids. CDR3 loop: CASSLRAGASESYEQYV. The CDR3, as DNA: TGTGCCAGCAGCTTAAGGGCTGGGGCTAGCGAGTCCTACGAGCAGTACGTC.

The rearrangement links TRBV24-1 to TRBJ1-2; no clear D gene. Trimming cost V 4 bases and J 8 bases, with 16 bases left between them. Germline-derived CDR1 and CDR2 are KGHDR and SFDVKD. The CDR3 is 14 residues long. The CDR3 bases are TGTGCCACCAGTGAAAAAAAAGGGCCCTCAGGCTACACCTTC. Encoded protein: CATSEKKGPSGYTF.

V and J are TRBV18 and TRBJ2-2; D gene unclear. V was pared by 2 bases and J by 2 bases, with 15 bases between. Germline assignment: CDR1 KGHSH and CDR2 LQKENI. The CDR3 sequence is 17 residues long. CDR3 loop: CASSPSPETINTGELFF. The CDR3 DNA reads TGTGCCAGCTCACCAAGTCCAGAAACTATAAACACCGGGGAGCTGTTTTTT.

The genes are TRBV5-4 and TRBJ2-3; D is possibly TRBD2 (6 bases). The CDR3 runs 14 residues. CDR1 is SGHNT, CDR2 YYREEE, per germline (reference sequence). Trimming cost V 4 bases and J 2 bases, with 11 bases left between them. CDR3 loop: CASSRDSITDTQYF. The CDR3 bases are TGTGCCAGCAGCCGGGACTCTATCACAGATACGCAGTATTTT.

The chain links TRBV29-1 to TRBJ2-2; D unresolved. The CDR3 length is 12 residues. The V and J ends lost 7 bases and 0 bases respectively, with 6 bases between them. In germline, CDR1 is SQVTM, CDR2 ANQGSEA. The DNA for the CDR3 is TGCAGCGCCGACGCGAACACCGGGGAGCTGTTTTTT. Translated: CSADANTGELFF.

In DNA form, the CDR3 reads TGCAGCGTTGAAGGGTCTGGGAGCTCCTACAATGAGCAGTTCTTC. This translates into CSVEGSGSSYNEQFF. The chain couples TRBV29-1 to TRBJ2-1; D possibly corresponds to TRBD2 (5 bases). CDR3 size: 15 residues. Trimming took 1 base from V and 0 from J, leaving 10 bases between them. Germline V gene lookup returns CDR1 SQVTM and CDR2 ANQGSEA.